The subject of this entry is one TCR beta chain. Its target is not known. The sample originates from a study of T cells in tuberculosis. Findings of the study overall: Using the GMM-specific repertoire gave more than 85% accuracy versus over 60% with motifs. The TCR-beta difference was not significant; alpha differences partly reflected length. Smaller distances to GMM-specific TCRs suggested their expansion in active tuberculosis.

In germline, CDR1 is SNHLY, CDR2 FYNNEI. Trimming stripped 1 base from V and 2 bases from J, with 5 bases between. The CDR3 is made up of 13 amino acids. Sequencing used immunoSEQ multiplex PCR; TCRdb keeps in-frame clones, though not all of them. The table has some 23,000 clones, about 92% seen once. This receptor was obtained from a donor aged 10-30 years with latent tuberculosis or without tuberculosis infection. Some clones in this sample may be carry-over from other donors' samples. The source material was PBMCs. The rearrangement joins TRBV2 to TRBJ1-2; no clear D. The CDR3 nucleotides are TGTGCCAGCAGTGAAGGGCAGAACTATGGCTACACCTTC. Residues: CASSEGQNYGYTF.